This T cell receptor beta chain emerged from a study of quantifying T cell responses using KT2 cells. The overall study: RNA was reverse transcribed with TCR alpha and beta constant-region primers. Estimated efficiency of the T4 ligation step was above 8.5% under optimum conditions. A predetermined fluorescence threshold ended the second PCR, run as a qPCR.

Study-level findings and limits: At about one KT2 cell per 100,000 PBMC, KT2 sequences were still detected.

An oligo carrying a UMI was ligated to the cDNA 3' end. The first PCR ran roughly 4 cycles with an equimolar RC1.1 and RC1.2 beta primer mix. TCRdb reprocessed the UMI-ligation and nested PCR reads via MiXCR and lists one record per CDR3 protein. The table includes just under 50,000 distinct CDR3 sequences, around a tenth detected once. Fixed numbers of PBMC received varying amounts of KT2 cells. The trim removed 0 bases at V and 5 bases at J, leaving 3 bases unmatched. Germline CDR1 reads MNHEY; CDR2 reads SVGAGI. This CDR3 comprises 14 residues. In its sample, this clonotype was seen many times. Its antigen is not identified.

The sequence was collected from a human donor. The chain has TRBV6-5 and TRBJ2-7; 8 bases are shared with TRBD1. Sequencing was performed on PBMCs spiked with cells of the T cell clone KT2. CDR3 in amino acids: CASSYSRTGHEQYF. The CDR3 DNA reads TGTGCCAGCAGTTACTCACGGACAGGGCACGAGCAGTACTTC.